This T cell receptor beta chain was found in a study of T cells in Graves' hyperthyroidism and ophthalmopathy. At the level of the study: Peripheral blood draws took place at initial diagnosis, ahead of any treatment.

Patients with uncontrolled infections, other autoimmune diseases, pregnancy or lactation were excluded. This CDR3 comprises 17 residues. From germline, CDR1 is SGHAT and CDR2 FQNNGV. Trimming took 1 base from V and 4 from J; bases not matched to a gene: 5. From RNA transcripts, TCR beta CDR3 regions were amplified. In the first-round RT-PCR of the TCR CDR3, the HTBI primer set was used. TCRdb recomputed calls from the multiplex PCR reads with MiXCR, one row per CDR3 protein. The repertoire holds some 600,000 distinct CDR3 sequences, with approximately 15% as singletons. This clonotype occurred many times. Its antigen is unidentified. Points from the study as a whole: Blood shared most expanded thyroid clonotypes above 0.001.

The specimen was blood. The rearrangement links TRBV11-2 to TRBJ1-6; TRBD1 aligns across 9 bases. This sequence originates from a young woman with Graves' hyperthyroidism that later progressed to Graves' ophthalmopathy. CDR3 sequence: CASSLGYGTGYNSPLHF. The CDR3 bases are TGTGCCAGCAGCTTAGGATACGGGACAGGGTATAATTCACCCCTCCACTTT.